These 13 T cell receptor beta chains were sequenced from one sample in a study of cytomegalovirus exposure and HLA in healthy donors. The PCR employed 60 Vbeta primers together with 13 Jbeta primers. Clones were read by immunoSEQ multiplex PCR, and TCRdb kept only the in-frame ones, dropping some. Seen here are 120,000 or so clones, over 65% observed once, and the top ten hold around 18%. Sequences were obtained from PBMCs. These receptors originate from a man between 18 and 29 years old in good health and CMV-seropositive.

The chain uses TRBV30 and TRBJ1-2; TRBD1 matches at 8 bases. The V gene end was trimmed by 2 bases and the J gene end by 8 bases; junction bases not matched to a gene: 10. This CDR3 has 14 amino acids. CDR1 is GTSNPN, CDR2 SVGIG, per germline (reference sequence). The CDR3 loop reads CAWSRETGARGYTF. The CDR3 DNA reads TGTGCCTGGAGTAGGGAGACAGGGGCTCGAGGCTACACCTTC.

There are a few counts of this clone. The chain recombines TRBV15 with TRBJ1-1; D is uncertain. CDR1 and CDR2 (germline): LNHNV, YYDKDF (reference sequence). The V end was cut by 0 bases, the J end by 1 base, with 6 bases between. The CDR3 consists of 14 residues. The CDR3 DNA follows: TGTGCCACCAGCAGAGAGGCCGAGAACACTGAAGCTTTCTTT. Its translation: CATSREAENTEAFF.

V is TRBV5-8 and J is TRBJ2-3; maybe TRBD1 (6 bases). V was clipped by 2 bases and J by 4 bases, with 11 bases between them. The CDR3 is 14 amino acids. Germline assignment: CDR1 SGHTS and CDR2 YDEGEE. The CDR3 bases are TGTGCCAGCAGCTTTAAAGCAGGGGCAGATACGCAGTATTTT. Encoded protein: CASSFKAGADTQYF.

The chain is built from TRBV7-9 and TRBJ1-2; D is possibly TRBD1 (5 bases). With 4 bases removed from V and 2 bases from J, the gap between germline ends came to 14 bases. CDR3 length: 15 amino acids. Germline CDR1 and CDR2: SEHNR and FQNEAQ (reference sequence). CDR3 sequence: CASSSPQGGNYGYTF. The CDR3 DNA follows: TGTGCCAGCAGCTCCCCCCAGGGAGGCAACTATGGCTACACCTTC.

The chain combines TRBV11-3 with TRBJ2-3; a weak D match, TRBD1 (6 bases). Germline V gene sequence: CDR1 SGHNT, CDR2 YENEEA. The germline V and J ends were trimmed by 4 bases and 3 bases, with 8 bases remaining between them. CDR3 length: 13 residues. The CDR3 spells CASSSQGTDTQYF. CDR3 in DNA: TGTGCCAGCAGCTCACAGGGTACAGATACGCAGTATTTT.

The J gene is TRBJ2-7, the V gene TRBV5-4, with D uncertain. Between the trimmed V and J ends, which lost 4 bases and 0 bases, there was a span of 8 bases. Looked up from germline, CDR1 is SGHNT and CDR2 is YYREEE (reference sequence). The CDR3 is 13 residues long. The CDR3 DNA is TGTGCCAGCAGCCTAAGAGGCTCCTACGAGCAGTACTTC. It specifies CASSLRGSYEQYF.

This clone was observed a few times. V usage is TRBV28 and J usage is TRBJ1-4; 8 nucleotides align to TRBD1. Germline CDR1 and CDR2: MDHEN and SYDVKM. The CDR3 covers 14 residues. The V gene end was trimmed by 6 bases and the J gene end by 5 bases; junction bases not matched to a gene: 5. The CDR3: CASSPGQANEKLFF. In nucleotides, the CDR3 is TGTGCCAGCAGCCCGGGACAGGCAAATGAAAAACTGTTTTTT.

V usage is TRBV27 and J usage is TRBJ1-2; TRBD1 matches at 8 bases. Trimming at V came to 5 bases and at J to 8 bases, leaving 4 bases not matched to a gene. Germline V gene lookup returns CDR1 MNHEY and CDR2 SMNVEV (reference sequence). This CDR3 spans 12 amino acids. The CDR3 nucleotides are TGTGCCAGCAGTAACTACAGGGGGGGCTACACCTTC. It translates to CASSNYRGGYTF.

V gene TRBV4-2 combines with J gene TRBJ2-3; possible D gene TRBD2, 6 bases. The V end lost 2 bases, the J end lost 4 bases, and 13 bases lay between the germline ends. Germline V gene sequence: CDR1 LGHNA, CDR2 YNFKEQ. The CDR3 consists of 15 residues. The CDR3 loop is CASSQRDSGADTQYF. The CDR3 DNA sequence: TGTGCCAGCAGCCAACGGGACTCCGGTGCAGATACGCAGTATTTT.

The genes are TRBV19 and TRBJ1-1; maybe TRBD1 (6 bases). CDR1 is LNHDA, CDR2 SQIVND, per germline (reference sequence). The CDR3 has 18 amino acids. Trimming pared 2 bases from V and 0 bases from J, leaving 19 bases between. This CDR3 reads CASSIPPGTLMMNTEAFF. The CDR3 nucleotides are TGTGCCAGTAGTATACCCCCTGGGACACTTATGATGAACACTGAAGCTTTCTTT.

The chain couples TRBV5-6 to TRBJ2-1; TRBD1 agrees at 7 bases. The V gene end was trimmed by 4 bases and the J gene end by 5 bases; junction bases not matched to a gene: 9. The CDR3 loop spans 15 amino acids. CDR1 is SGHDT, CDR2 YYEEEE, per germline. In DNA, the CDR3 is TGTGCCAGCAGCCCGACCGGGACAGCCAACAATGAGCAGTTCTTC. Amino acids: CASSPTGTANNEQFF. Using reference TRBV5-6 and TRBJ2-1 for the parts outside the CDR3, the full variable domain is DAGVTQSPTHLIKTRGQQVTLRCSPKSGHDTVSWYQQALGQGPQFIFQYYEEEERQRGNFPDRFSGHQFPNYSSELNVNALLLGDSALYLCASSPTGTANNEQFFGPGTRLTVL.

The gene calls are TRBV7-8 and TRBJ1-5; 9 positions match TRBD1. The length of the CDR3 is 17 residues. The V gene end was trimmed by 5 bases and the J gene end by 2 bases; junction bases not matched to a gene: 10. Germline V gene data show CDR1 as SGHVS and CDR2 as FQNEAQ. CDR3 bases: TGTGCCAGCAGCCCGAGAGGACAGGGGACAGGCAATCAGCCCCAGCATTTT. As protein: CASSPRGQGTGNQPQHF.

The J gene is TRBJ1-5, the V gene TRBV15, with a weak D call TRBD1 (5 bases). V was shortened by 0 bases and J by 6 bases, with 12 bases between the two germline ends. Per germline, CDR1 LNHNV and CDR2 YYDKDF (reference sequence). This CDR3 has 15 residues. The CDR3 sequence: CATSRDRGISQPQHF. DNA of the CDR3: TGTGCCACCAGCAGAGATCGGGGGATAAGTCAGCCCCAGCATTTT.